The text below deals with one T cell receptor beta chain. One junction end does not reproduce the germline sequence, and a read error may be involved. Treg sorting used a CD4+CD25+CD127-/low gate. After constant-region reverse-primer amplification, full-length variable regions underwent semi-nested PCR with Nested Universal Primer A. TCRdb itself ran the 5' RACE reads through MiXCR, one entry per CDR3 protein. The data show about 40,000 distinct CDR3 sequences, over 20% seen once. The sample comprised Tregs sorted from a lymph node. This receptor was taken from a female donor with breast cancer.

CDR3 loop: CASSYGERLFF. The CDR3 nucleotides read TGTGCCAGCAGTTATGGGGAAAGACTGTTTTTT. The genes are TRBV6-5 and TRBJ1-4; D is ambiguous. The germline gives CDR1 MNHEY, CDR2 SVGAGI. This CDR3 spans 11 amino acids.